This T cell receptor (beta chain) derives from a study of naive and memory T cell subsets. V gave up 6 bases and J gave up 1 base, with 12 bases separating them. Germline V gives CDR1 DFQATT, CDR2 SNEGSKA (reference sequence). The CDR3 has 13 residues. An oligonucleotide containing a UMI was ligated to the 3' end of TCR cDNA. This clonotype was seen many times. Four PCR rounds used nested alpha and beta constant region primers plus the SP2 primer. TCRdb analysed the 5' RACE reads with MiXCR anew, one entry per CDR3 protein. The repertoire includes 60,000 or so distinct CDR3 sequences, 7% to 8.5% of them detected once, and about 9.8% sits in the top ten.

The gene calls are TRBV20-1 and TRBJ1-1; D not certain. The sequence derives from a male donor in good health. As DNA, the CDR3 is TGCAGTGCCCGGACCGTAAAGAACACTGAAGCTTTCTTT. Its protein is CSARTVKNTEAFF.